The next 21 T cell receptor beta chains were all read from a single sample in a study of blood T cell repertoires in COVID-19. Using immunoSEQ multiplex PCR, the repertoire was profiled, and TCRdb retains in-frame clones only, with some absent. The data contain about 430,000 clones, about 88% of them singletons. Input material: PBMCs or T cells enriched from blood (not recorded which). These receptors all come from a woman under 30 who had been exposed to COVID-19.

The genes are TRBV20-1 and TRBJ2-7; no firm D call. The V gene lost 3 bases and the J gene lost 4 bases, with 7 bases spanning the gap. The CDR3 length is 11 residues. Germline values: CDR1 DFQATT, CDR2 SNEGSKA (reference sequence). This CDR3 reads CSASRSYEQYF. For the CDR3, the DNA is TGCAGTGCTAGTAGGAGTTACGAGCAGTACTTC.

The chain has TRBV5-6 and TRBJ2-1, with 9 bases that match TRBD2. Looked up from germline, CDR1 is SGHDT and CDR2 is YYEEEE. Germline trimming cut 1 base from V and 7 bases from J; bases unmatched to any gene: 9. The CDR3 has 16 residues. The CDR3 spells CASSLRLTSGLNEQFF. The CDR3 DNA sequence: TGTGCCAGCAGCTTGAGGTTAACTAGCGGGCTGAATGAGCAGTTCTTC. Complete variable domain (other parts from reference TRBV5-6 and TRBJ2-1): DAGVTQSPTHLIKTRGQQVTLRCSPKSGHDTVSWYQQALGQGPQFIFQYYEEEERQRGNFPDRFSGHQFPNYSSELNVNALLLGDSALYLCASSLRLTSGLNEQFFGPGTRLTVL.

V is TRBV28 and J is TRBJ2-1; maybe TRBD2 (6 bases). Germline assignment: CDR1 MDHEN and CDR2 SYDVKM. The ends were cut back, 3 bases at V and 6 bases at J, with 18 bases in the middle. The CDR3 has 16 amino acids. CDR3 protein: CASSLSPGNGGNEQFF. Written as DNA, the CDR3 is TGTGCCAGCAGTTTGAGCCCCGGTAACGGGGGCAATGAGCAGTTCTTC.

J is TRBJ2-2 and V is TRBV27; a possible D gene is TRBD2 (6 bases). The CDR3 runs 15 residues. Germline V gene sequence: CDR1 MNHEY, CDR2 SMNVEV (reference sequence). The V and J ends lost 9 bases and 3 bases respectively, with 17 bases between them. CDR3 in amino acids: CARPRLAPYTGELFF. In DNA, the CDR3 is TGTGCCAGGCCGAGGCTAGCGCCCTACACCGGGGAGCTGTTTTTT.

This clone came up once. The CDR3 nucleotides read TGTGCCAGCAGTTTATATAGCTGGGACACTTCCTACGAGCAGTACTTC. As protein: CASSLYSWDTSYEQYF. The V gene is TRBV27, the J gene TRBJ2-7; D is possibly TRBD1 (6 bases). V dropped 1 base and J dropped 1 base, with 14 bases sitting between them. This CDR3 spans 16 amino acids. Per germline, CDR1 MNHEY and CDR2 SMNVEV (reference sequence).

This chain connects TRBV15 to TRBJ2-5; 7 bases line up with TRBD1. J lost 6 bases, V lost 1 base, and 8 bases had no gene match. The length of the CDR3 is 15 residues. The germline V gene has CDR1 LNHNV and CDR2 YYDKDF (reference sequence). This chain's CDR3 is CATSRGGEGAQTQYF. The CDR3 coding sequence is TGTGCCACCAGCAGAGGAGGCGAGGGGGCGCAGACCCAGTACTTC.

V usage is TRBV11-2 and J usage is TRBJ2-1; perhaps TRBD1 as D (5 bases). Germline V gene data show CDR1 as SGHAT and CDR2 as FQNNGV. Trimming stripped 1 base from V and 8 bases from J, with 9 bases between. The CDR3 consists of 13 residues. The CDR3 region has the DNA TGTGCCAGCAGCTTAGTTTGGGGCGATGAGCAGTTCTTC. Translated, it gives CASSLVWGDEQFF.

The chain links TRBV7-2 to TRBJ2-7, with no clear D. CDR1 SGHTA and CDR2 FQGNSA come from the germline V gene. Trimming took off 8 bases at V and 3 bases at J, with 14 bases between the two ends. This CDR3 has 13 amino acids. The CDR3 DNA sequence: TGTGCCAGCGGTCTGAACGCAGGCTACGAGCAGTACTTC. It translates to CASGLNAGYEQYF.

Concerning this clone itself: This sample also contains other DNA sequences that code for the same CDR3. The rearrangement links TRBV5-1 to TRBJ1-1; D is unclear. The CDR3 extends over 14 amino acids. Germline-derived CDR1 and CDR2 are SGHRS and YFSETQ. The germline V and J ends were trimmed by 0 bases and 0 bases, with 6 bases remaining between them. The CDR3 reads CASSLGGLNTEAFF. The CDR3 DNA follows: TGCGCCAGCAGCTTGGGCGGGCTGAACACTGAAGCTTTCTTT.

V and J are TRBV28 and TRBJ2-7, with 10 bases lining up with TRBD1. Germline trimming cut 5 bases from V and 2 bases from J; bases unmatched to any gene: 3. This CDR3 contains 14 residues. The germline V gene encodes CDR1 MDHEN and CDR2 SYDVKM. In DNA form, the CDR3 reads TGTGCCAGCAGTGGTGGGACAGGGGCCTACGAGCAGTACTTC. Protein: CASSGGTGAYEQYF.

This clone came up once. This sequence joins TRBV5-4 and TRBJ2-6, with D perhaps TRBD2 (6 bases). The CDR3 sequence is 15 residues long. The germline V and J ends were trimmed by 10 bases and 0 bases, with 14 bases remaining between them. Germline V gene lookup returns CDR1 SGHNT and CDR2 YYREEE (reference sequence). DNA for the CDR3: TGTGCCGGTGGGGGGAGCAGCTCTGGGGCCAACGTCCTGACTTTC. The encoded protein is CAGGGSSSGANVLTF.

The chain couples TRBV5-1 to TRBJ2-1; tentative D call: TRBD2 (6 bases). CDR3 length: 15 amino acids. Trimming removed 4 bases at V and 6 bases at J, with 17 bases between. The germline CDR1 and CDR2 sequences are SGHRS and YFSETQ. The CDR3 coding sequence is TGCGCCAGCAGCCCGTTCGCGGGATCGGCCAATGAGCAGTTCTTC. It is translated as CASSPFAGSANEQFF.

Many counts were recorded for this clone. J is TRBJ1-6 and V is TRBV4-2; unclear D gene. Germline lookup yields CDR1 LGHNA and CDR2 YNFKEQ. CDR3 size: 13 residues. V shed 4 bases and J shed 10 bases, with 11 bases lying between them. CDR3 residues: CASSLRTGSPLHF. In nucleotides, the CDR3 is TGTGCCAGCAGCCTCCGGACTGGCTCACCCCTCCACTTT.

The J gene is TRBJ1-3, the V gene TRBV18; D is perhaps TRBD1 (6 bases). Germline lookup yields CDR1 KGHSH and CDR2 LQKENI. V lost 1 base and J 0 bases, leaving 7 bases between the germline ends. The CDR3 totals 15 residues. CDR3 in DNA: TGTGCCAGCTCACCACGAGGGGGCTCTGGAAACACCATATATTTT. Amino acids: CASSPRGGSGNTIYF.

Only a few counts were recorded for this clone. The CDR3 is CASSPLAGFSYEQYF. The CDR3, as DNA: TGCGCCAGCAGCCCTCTGGCAGGGTTCTCCTACGAGCAGTACTTC. The J gene is TRBJ2-7, the V gene TRBV5-1, with TRBD1 as a possible D gene (5 bases). The CDR3 loop spans 15 amino acids. V was trimmed by 4 bases and J by 0 bases, leaving 14 bases between them. Germline CDR1 and CDR2: SGHRS and YFSETQ.

This clone turned up a few times. The chain couples TRBV2 to TRBJ1-1; D is unclear. From germline, CDR1 is SNHLY and CDR2 FYNNEI. The CDR3 has 10 amino acids. The CDR3 is CAEGNTEAFF. In DNA form, the CDR3 reads TGTGCAGAGGGGAACACTGAAGCTTTCTTT.

The CDR3 sequence is CASSRTSLSSYEQYF. CDR3 DNA sequence: TGTGCCAGCAGTCGGACTAGTTTAAGCTCCTACGAGCAGTACTTC. The rearrangement links TRBV6-5 to TRBJ2-7; 7 nucleotides align to TRBD2. There are 15 residues in the CDR3. J lost 0 bases, V lost 5 bases, and 7 bases had no gene match. The germline V gene has CDR1 MNHEY and CDR2 SVGAGI.

This clone was detected once. The chain couples TRBV5-6 to TRBJ1-1; a weak D match, TRBD1 (5 bases). The ends were cut back, 4 bases at V and 2 bases at J, with 12 bases in the middle. The CDR3 extends over 14 amino acids. Germline V CDR1 and CDR2: SGHDT, YYEEEE. The CDR3 region has the DNA TGTGCCAGCAGCCGGAAGACAGCAAACACTGAAGCTTTCTTT. Its translation is CASSRKTANTEAFF.

The chain recombines TRBV12-5 with TRBJ2-1, with TRBD2 matching 8 bases. The CDR3 totals 19 residues. Per germline, CDR1 LGHNT and CDR2 FRNRAP. CDR3 nucleotide sequence: TGTGCCACGGCGGGGGGTCTTAAACGGGGAGATCTCGCCCACAATGAGCAGTTCTTC. Translating gives CATAGGLKRGDLAHNEQFF.

V gene TRBV7-6 combines with J gene TRBJ2-3; 11 nucleotides agree with TRBD2. Germline CDR1 and CDR2: SGHVS and FNYEAQ. Trimming at V came to 6 bases and at J to 2 bases, leaving 13 bases not matched to a gene. This CDR3 comprises 18 residues. CDR3 sequence reads: CASRPLPLAGGNTDTQYF. The CDR3, as DNA: TGTGCCAGCAGGCCCCTCCCGCTAGCGGGAGGAAACACAGATACGCAGTATTTT. The full variable domain, its missing parts supplied by reference TRBV7-6 and TRBJ2-3, is GAGVSQSPRYKVTKRGQDVALRCDPISGHVSLYWYRQALGQGPEFLTYFNYEAQQDKSGLPNDRFSAERPEGSISTLTIQRTEQRDSAMYRCASRPLPLAGGNTDTQYFGPGTRLTVL.

This chain links TRBV2 with TRBJ1-2; no definite D call. CDR1 and CDR2 (germline): SNHLY, FYNNEI. The CDR3 runs 11 residues. V was trimmed by 4 bases and J by 7 bases, leaving 7 bases between them. CDR3 sequence reads: CASSVSGGYTF. The CDR3 nucleotides are TGTGCCAGCAGTGTGTCGGGTGGCTACACCTTC. Using reference TRBV2 and TRBJ1-2 for the parts outside the CDR3, the full variable domain is EPEVTQTPSHQVTQMGQEVILRCVPISNHLYFYWYRQILGQKVEFLVSFYNNEISEKSEIFDDQFSVERPDGSNFTLKIRSTKLEDSAMYFCASSVSGGYTFGSGTRLTVV.